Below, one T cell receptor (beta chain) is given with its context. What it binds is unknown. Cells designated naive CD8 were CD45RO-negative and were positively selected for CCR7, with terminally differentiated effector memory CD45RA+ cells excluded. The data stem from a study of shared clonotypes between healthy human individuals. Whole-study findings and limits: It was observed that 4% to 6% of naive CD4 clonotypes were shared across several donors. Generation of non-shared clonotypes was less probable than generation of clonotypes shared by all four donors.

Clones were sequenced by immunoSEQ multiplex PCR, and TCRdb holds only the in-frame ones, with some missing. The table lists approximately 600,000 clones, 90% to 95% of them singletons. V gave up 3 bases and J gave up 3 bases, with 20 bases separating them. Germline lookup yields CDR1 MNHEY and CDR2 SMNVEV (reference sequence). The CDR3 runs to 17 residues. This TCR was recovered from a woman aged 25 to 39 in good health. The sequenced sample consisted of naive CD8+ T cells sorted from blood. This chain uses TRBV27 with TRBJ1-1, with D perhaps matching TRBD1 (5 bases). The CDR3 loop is CASSLRRTGVWDTEAFF. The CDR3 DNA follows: TGTGCCAGCAGTTTGCGTCGGACGGGGGTTTGGGACACTGAAGCTTTCTTT.